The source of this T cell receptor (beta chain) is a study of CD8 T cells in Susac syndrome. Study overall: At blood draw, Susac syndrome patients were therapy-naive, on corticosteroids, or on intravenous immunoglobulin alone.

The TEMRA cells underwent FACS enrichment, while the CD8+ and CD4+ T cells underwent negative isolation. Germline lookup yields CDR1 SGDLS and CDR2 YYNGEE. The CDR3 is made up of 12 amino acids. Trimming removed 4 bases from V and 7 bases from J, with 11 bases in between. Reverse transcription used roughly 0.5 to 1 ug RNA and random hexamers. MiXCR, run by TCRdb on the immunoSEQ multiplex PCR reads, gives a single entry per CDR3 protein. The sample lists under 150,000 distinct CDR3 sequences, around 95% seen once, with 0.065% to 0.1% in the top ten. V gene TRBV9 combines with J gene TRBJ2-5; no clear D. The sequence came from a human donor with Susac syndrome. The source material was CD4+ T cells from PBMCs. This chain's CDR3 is CASSTTMGTQYF. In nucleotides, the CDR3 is TGTGCCAGCAGCACCACCATGGGGACCCAGTACTTC. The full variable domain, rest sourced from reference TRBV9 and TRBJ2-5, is DSGVTQTPKHLITATGQRVTLRCSPRSGDLSVYWYQQSLDQGLQFLIQYYNGEERAKGNILERFSAQQFPDLHSELNLSSLELGDSALYFCASSTTMGTQYFGPGTRLLVL.